This T cell receptor beta chain was profiled in a study of blood T cells in healthy people across ages. Study results and limitations: Naive and antigen-experienced cells were not separated, limiting conclusive comparison. Significant beta diversity loss was already apparent by age about 42, declining roughly linearly. CMV status of donors was unknown, possibly confounding expanded clonotype changes.

It was with a sample-barcoded 5' primer and a J-beta primer mix that a second PCR of roughly 7 to 12 cycles was run. A tag from a template-switch adaptor with 12 random nucleotides marked each cDNA molecule. TCRdb reprocessed the 5' RACE reads with MiXCR, giving one entry per CDR3 protein. In the table there are around 800,000 distinct CDR3 sequences, less than 70% of which are singletons. In regard to this clonotype: Its target is unknown.

The CDR3 is 15 amino acids. V trimming: 3 bases; J trimming: 3 bases; junction bases outside the gene matches: 5. Germline-derived CDR1 and CDR2 are DFQATT and SNEGSKA (reference sequence). The V gene is TRBV20-1, the J gene TRBJ2-7; 13 bases are shared with TRBD2. Sequences were obtained from blood. The receptor's source is a man at least 80 years old in good health. CDR3 loop: CSASAGTSGDYEQYF. CDR3 in DNA: TGCAGTGCTAGTGCTGGGACTAGCGGGGACTACGAGCAGTACTTC.